This TCR beta chain came from a study of shared clonotypes between healthy human individuals. The protocol was immunoSEQ multiplex PCR, while the TCRdb copy is restricted to in-frame clones and leaves out a portion. The sample yields some 2,100,000 clones, more than 85% seen once. CD45RO-negative, CCR7-selected cells formed the naive CD8 fraction, which excluded terminally differentiated effector memory CD45RA+ cells. Study donors comprised healthy, HIV-negative adults devoid of recent acute infection or vaccination. The sequence derives from a man younger than 35 in good health. Some clones in this sample may be carry-over from other donors' samples. Input material: naive CD8+ T cells from PBMCs.

This CDR3 reads CASSPRTGAPTDTQYF. The CDR3 nucleotides are TGTGCCAGCAGCCCGAGGACAGGGGCTCCCACAGATACGCAGTATTTT. The V call is TRBV7-3, the J call TRBJ2-3, with TRBD1 identical over 9 bases. CDR1 and CDR2 from the germline V gene are SGHTA and FQGTGA. CDR3 size: 16 residues. V was clipped by 5 bases and J by 2 bases; unmatched bases: 8.